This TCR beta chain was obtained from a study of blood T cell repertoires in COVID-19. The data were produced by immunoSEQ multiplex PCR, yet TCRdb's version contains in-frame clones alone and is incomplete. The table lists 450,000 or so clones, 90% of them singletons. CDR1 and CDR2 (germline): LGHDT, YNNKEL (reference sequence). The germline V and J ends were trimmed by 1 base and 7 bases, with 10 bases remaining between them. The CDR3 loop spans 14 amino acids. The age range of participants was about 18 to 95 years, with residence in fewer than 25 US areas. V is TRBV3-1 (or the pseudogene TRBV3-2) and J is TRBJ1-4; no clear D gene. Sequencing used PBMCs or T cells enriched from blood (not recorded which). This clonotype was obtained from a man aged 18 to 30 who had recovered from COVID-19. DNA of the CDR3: TGTGCCAGCAGCCAAGGGGTAGGGAGTGAAAAACTGTTTTTT. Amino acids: CASSQGVGSEKLFF.